These 27 T cell receptor beta chains were all obtained from the same sample, sequenced in a study of Graves' ophthalmopathy and Graves' hyperthyroidism. RNA transcripts were the template, and TCR beta CDR3 regions were amplified from them. Amplification began with first-round RT-PCR using HTBI primers, then second-round multiplex PCR was performed. TCRdb recomputed calls from the multiplex PCR reads with MiXCR, one row per CDR3 protein. The table lists 500,000 to 700,000 distinct CDR3 sequences, approximately 22% of them singletons. The material sequenced was peripheral blood. The receptors come from a woman aged 18-29 years with stable Graves' hyperthyroidism. Some clones in this sample may be carry-over from other donors' samples.

This clonotype was observed a single time. The gene calls are TRBV25-1 and TRBJ2-7; 10 nucleotides line up with TRBD2. CDR3 length equals 17 residues. The V and J ends lost 2 bases and 6 bases, in that order; junction bases with no gene match: 13. The germline CDR1 and CDR2 sequences are MGHDK and SYGVNS. CDR3 sequence: CASSEAGPSSGSFEQYF. The CDR3 nucleotides read TGTGCCAGCAGTGAAGCCGGCCCTTCTAGCGGGAGTTTCGAGCAGTACTTC.

This clonotype has ten or more counts. The rearrangement links TRBV5-8 to TRBJ1-5; 7 positions match TRBD1. The CDR3 runs 14 residues. CDR1 and CDR2 from the germline V gene are SGHTS and YDEGEE. V lost 8 bases and J lost 7; bases outside the gene matches: 12. As DNA, the CDR3 is TGTGCCAGTGTATACGACAGGGCAGGACAGCCCCAGCATTTT. It yields the protein CASVYDRAGQPQHF. The variable domain in full, with the rest retrieved from reference TRBV5-8 and TRBJ1-5, is EAGVTQSPTHLIKTRGQQATLRCSPISGHTSVYWYQQALGLGLQFLLWYDEGEERNRGNFPPRFSGRQFPNYSSELNVNALELEDSALYLCASVYDRAGQPQHFGDGTRLSIL.

This clonotype came up a few times. The chain uses TRBV14 and TRBJ1-5; D call uncertain. Germline assignment: CDR1 SGHDN and CDR2 FVKESK. This CDR3 region has 15 residues. V was pared by 3 bases and J by 1 base, with 10 bases between. CDR3 nucleotides: TGTGCCAGCAGCCAGTCCCTTTGGAGCAATCAGCCCCAGCATTTT. Its protein is CASSQSLWSNQPQHF.

The chain couples TRBV6-1 to TRBJ1-3; TRBD1 matches 9 bases. The V and J ends lost 5 bases and 3 bases, in that order; junction bases with no gene match: 5. The CDR3 runs to 15 residues. The V gene's germline CDR1 is MNHNS and CDR2 SASEGT. CDR3 amino acids: CASSPGDRVGNTIYF. The DNA of the CDR3 is TGTGCCAGCAGTCCGGGGGACAGGGTTGGAAACACCATATATTTT.

This clonotype has ten or more counts. The V call is TRBV29-1, the J call TRBJ1-2, with D possibly matching TRBD1 (6 bases). V gave up 5 bases and J gave up 0 bases, with 16 bases separating them. The CDR3 is 15 amino acids. Germline-derived CDR1 and CDR2 are SQVTM and ANQGSEA. The DNA of the CDR3 is TGCAGCGTTTCGGACAGACGGAGCCCTAACTATGGCTACACCTTC. It translates to CSVSDRRSPNYGYTF.

This clonotype was counted ten times or more. The chain joins TRBV6-4 to TRBJ2-2; 13 nucleotides agree with TRBD2. CDR1 MRHNA and CDR2 SNTAGT come from the germline V gene. The CDR3 consists of 19 residues. With V trimmed by 5 bases and J by 5 bases, 14 bases remained unmatched. The CDR3 DNA follows: TGTGCCAGCAGTCTCCGGACTAGCGGGGGAAAACGTGAAACCGGGGAGCTGTTTTTT. Amino acids: CASSLRTSGGKRETGELFF.

This clonotype came up many times. This rearrangement joins TRBV19 to TRBJ1-1, with D tentatively TRBD1 (5 bases). Trimming left V 5 bases short and J 0 bases short, with 16 bases between. The germline CDR1 and CDR2 sequences are LNHDA and SQIVND (reference sequence). The CDR3 runs to 16 residues. The CDR3 bases are TGTGCCAGTAGTTCCAAGAGAGCGGGGCTGAACACTGAAGCTTTCTTT. Translation: CASSSKRAGLNTEAFF.

This clonotype was observed a few times. The rearrangement uses TRBV30 and TRBJ2-4; TRBD1 aligns across 8 bases. The germline CDR1 and CDR2 sequences are GTSNPN and SVGIG (reference sequence). The V gene end was trimmed by 2 bases and the J gene end by 8 bases; junction bases not matched to a gene: 11. The CDR3 loop spans 15 amino acids. CDR3 DNA sequence: TGTGCCTGGAGTAAACTACAGGGGGGTAGGGACATTCAGTACTTC. It codes for CAWSKLQGGRDIQYF.

This clonotype appeared many times. The chain employs TRBV3-1 and TRBJ2-7, with TRBD2 matching over 13 bases. Losses at the gene ends were 2 bases for V and 5 bases for J; bases not matched to a gene: 6. Germline V gene data show CDR1 as LGHDT and CDR2 as YNNKEL (reference sequence). This CDR3 is 16 amino acids long. CDR3 region: CASSQYTSGRAHEQYF. The CDR3 DNA reads TGTGCCAGCAGCCAATACACTAGCGGGAGGGCCCACGAGCAGTACTTC.

This clonotype was picked up a small number of times. The V gene is TRBV29-1, the J gene TRBJ2-7, with TRBD1 identical over 7 bases. The CDR3 contains 11 residues. CDR1 is SQVTM, CDR2 ANQGSEA, per germline. With V trimmed by 7 bases and J by 6 bases, 6 bases remained unmatched. DNA for the CDR3: TGCAGCGGTAAACAGGGGTCCGAGCAGTACTTC. Its translation: CSGKQGSEQYF.

This clonotype has a count of ten or more. The gene calls are TRBV6-5 and TRBJ1-2; D ambiguous. Germline V CDR1 and CDR2: MNHEY, SVGAGI. The V gene lost 3 bases and the J gene lost 4 bases, with 9 bases spanning the gap. The CDR3 spans 13 residues. The CDR3 loop is CASSYRAAYGYTF. The CDR3 coding sequence is TGTGCCAGCAGTTATAGGGCAGCCTATGGCTACACCTTC.

This clonotype was picked up many times. The chain has TRBV9 and TRBJ2-7, with D perhaps assigned TRBD1 or TRBD2 (6 bases each). The V end lost 3 bases, the J end lost 4 bases, and 20 bases lay between the germline ends. The CDR3 consists of 16 residues. The V gene's germline CDR1 is SGDLS and CDR2 YYNGEE. Here the CDR3 DNA reads TGTGCCAGCAGCGCCTCGACCGCTGGGGGGCTGTACGAGCAGTACTTC. Translation gives CASSASTAGGLYEQYF.

The chain couples TRBV24-1 to TRBJ2-5; 11 nucleotides line up with TRBD1. CDR1 and CDR2 (germline): KGHDR, SFDVKD. The V segment lost 4 bases and the J segment 3 bases; nucleotides outside the gene matches: 6. CDR3 length: 16 amino acids. The CDR3: CATSDPDRGREETQYF. For the CDR3, the DNA is TGTGCCACCAGTGACCCGGACAGGGGGCGCGAAGAGACCCAGTACTTC.

The gene calls are TRBV3-1 and TRBJ2-5; D possibly corresponds to TRBD1 (7 bases). CDR1 and CDR2 (germline): LGHDT, YNNKEL (reference sequence). The V and J ends lost 3 bases and 3 bases respectively, with 11 bases between them. The CDR3 is 14 amino acids. The CDR3 protein is CASSQGRGEETQYF. The CDR3 DNA is TGTGCCAGCAGCCAGGGCAGGGGGGAAGAGACCCAGTACTTC.

Only a few counts were recorded for this clonotype. The J gene is TRBJ2-2, the V gene TRBV6-5, with a possible D match to TRBD1 (7 bases). The CDR3 spans 17 residues. Deletions cut 2 bases from V and 1 base from J, with 14 bases between. Germline V CDR1 and CDR2: MNHEY, SVGAGI. In DNA form, the CDR3 reads TGTGCCAGCAGTTACCAGGGGGGAACGGTGAACACCGGGGAGCTGTTTTTT. Amino acids: CASSYQGGTVNTGELFF.

This clonotype appeared many times. The chain joins TRBV20-1 to TRBJ1-5, with a weak D call TRBD1 (5 bases). The CDR3 extends over 20 amino acids. CDR1 and CDR2 from the germline V gene are DFQATT and SNEGSKA (reference sequence). Trimming stripped 4 bases from V and 3 bases from J, with 31 bases between. CDR3 DNA sequence: TGCAGTGCTAAAAATTTCCCAGGGAAACACGTACACCAGAACAATCAGCCCCAGCATTTT. Amino acids: CSAKNFPGKHVHQNNQPQHF.

At least ten counts were recorded for this clonotype. The genes are TRBV28 and TRBJ1-1, with no clear D. The germline V gene encodes CDR1 MDHEN and CDR2 SYDVKM. CDR3 size: 15 residues. V lost 6 bases and J 1 base, leaving 15 bases between the germline ends. The CDR3 region is CASRSDLSRNTEAFF. Here the CDR3 DNA reads TGTGCCAGCAGATCCGATCTTTCGAGGAACACTGAAGCTTTCTTT. The variable domain in full, with the rest retrieved from reference TRBV28 and TRBJ1-1, is DVKVTQSSRYLVKRTGEKVFLECVQDMDHENMFWYRQDPGLGLRLIYFSYDVKMKEKGDIPEGYSVSREKKERFSLILESASTNQTSMYLCASRSDLSRNTEAFFGQGTRLTVV.

This clonotype has at least ten counts. CDR3 nucleotides: TGTGCCAGCAGCTTAGGCAGGGCCCACTCCTACGAGCAGTACTTC. This codes for CASSLGRAHSYEQYF. V gene TRBV7-3 combines with J gene TRBJ2-7; TRBD1 might be the D (5 bases). CDR1 is SGHTA, CDR2 FQGTGA, per germline. This CDR3 is built from 15 residues. V was cut by 2 bases and J by 0 bases, with 11 bases left in between.

This clonotype was recorded at least ten times. The chain carries TRBV7-8 and TRBJ1-5; no firm D call. V lost 2 bases and J lost 0, with 11 bases in between. CDR3 size: 16 residues. Germline V gene sequence: CDR1 SGHVS, CDR2 FQNEAQ. As DNA, the CDR3 is TGTGCCAGCAGCTTACGTAGAGGGATTAGCAATCAGCCCCAGCATTTT. Its protein product is CASSLRRGISNQPQHF.

This clonotype has at least ten counts. The V and J genes are TRBV7-2 and TRBJ1-5, with D maybe TRBD1 (5 bases). V lost 6 bases and J 0 bases, leaving 9 bases between the germline ends. The germline CDR1 and CDR2 sequences are SGHTA and FQGNSA. The CDR3 is made up of 14 amino acids. CDR3 bases: TGTGCCAGCAGTTGGGGCGTTAGCAATCAGCCCCAGCATTTT. It codes for CASSWGVSNQPQHF. Variable domain in full (rest from reference TRBV7-2 and TRBJ1-5): GAGVSQSPSNKVTEKGKDVELRCDPISGHTALYWYRQSLGQGLEFLIYFQGNSAPDKSGLPSDRFSAERTGGSVSTLTIQRTQQEDSAVYLCASSWGVSNQPQHFGDGTRLSIL.

The table lists this clonotype with many counts. The V and J genes are TRBV28 and TRBJ2-5; TRBD2 is a possible D gene (5 bases). Germline assignment: CDR1 MDHEN and CDR2 SYDVKM. The CDR3 is 13 amino acids. V was clipped by 8 bases and J by 1 base, with 11 bases between them. In nucleotides, the CDR3 is TGTGCCAGCGGGAGACCGCGCCAAGAGACCCAGTACTTC. Translation gives CASGRPRQETQYF.

The sample holds a few counts of this clonotype. CDR3 sequence (DNA): TGCGCCAGCAGCCCGAGGGGGGGGAGCTCCTATAATTCACCCCTCCACTTT. Translated, it gives CASSPRGGSSYNSPLHF. The V call is TRBV4-1, the J call TRBJ1-6; a possible D gene is TRBD1 (6 bases). Looked up from germline, CDR1 is MGHRA and CDR2 is YSYEKL. The V gene lost 4 bases and the J gene lost 0 bases, with 13 bases spanning the gap. The CDR3 is made up of 17 amino acids.

At least ten counts were recorded for this clonotype. The rearrangement uses TRBV6-5 and TRBJ2-7; D tentatively fits TRBD1 or TRBD2 (5 bases each). The V and J ends lost 2 bases and 2 bases respectively, with 16 bases between them. The CDR3 is 16 amino acids. The germline CDR1 and CDR2 sequences are MNHEY and SVGAGI. CDR3 amino acids: CASSYRTGTGTYEQYF. CDR3 DNA: TGTGCCAGCAGTTACAGGACCGGGACGGGAACCTACGAGCAGTACTTC.

The chain carries TRBV7-2 and TRBJ2-5; 9 bases agree with TRBD2. The V segment lost 1 base and the J segment 5 bases; nucleotides outside the gene matches: 5. This CDR3 spans 15 amino acids. Germline V gives CDR1 SGHTA, CDR2 FQGNSA. The CDR3 region has the DNA TGTGCCAGCAGCTTAGACGGCGGGGGGGTTGAGACCCAGTACTTC. Protein product: CASSLDGGGVETQYF.

This clonotype was picked up many times. This chain connects TRBV6-1 to TRBJ1-5, with D perhaps matching TRBD1 (5 bases). Germline assignment: CDR1 MNHNS and CDR2 SASEGT. CDR3 size: 15 residues. V was shortened by 3 bases and J by 2 bases, with 11 bases between the two germline ends. The CDR3 loop reads CASSDGRAGNQPQHF. Written as DNA, the CDR3 is TGTGCCAGCAGTGATGGCAGGGCGGGCAATCAGCCCCAGCATTTT.

The V and J genes are TRBV30 and TRBJ1-1; D gene uncertain. The V gene lost 4 bases and the J gene lost 0 bases, with 9 bases spanning the gap. This CDR3 comprises 13 residues. Germline values: CDR1 GTSNPN, CDR2 SVGIG (reference sequence). The CDR3 loop reads CAWNERVNTEAFF. In DNA form, the CDR3 reads TGTGCCTGGAATGAAAGGGTGAACACTGAAGCTTTCTTT.

This rearrangement joins TRBV6-5 to TRBJ2-5, with D uncertain. The germline gives CDR1 MNHEY, CDR2 SVGAGI. This CDR3 region has 12 residues. Between the trimmed V and J ends, which lost 4 bases and 8 bases, there was a span of 11 bases. CDR3: CASSSTTDTQYF. CDR3 DNA sequence: TGTGCCAGCAGTTCGACGACCGATACCCAGTACTTC.